Here is one T cell receptor (beta chain) with its context. Data came from immunoSEQ multiplex PCR; TCRdb stores just in-frame clones and leaves some out. The repertoire includes some 25,000 clones, about 70% of them detected once, and over 6% sits in the top ten. This sample stems from a study of tissue T cells after allogeneic stem cell transplantation. Trimming cost V 4 bases and J 1 base, with 12 bases left between them. The length of the CDR3 is 14 residues. In germline, CDR1 is SGHNT, CDR2 YYREEE (reference sequence). The TCR was taken from a female donor older than 55 with lung cancer. This material consisted of tissue from the ileum, taken at autopsy. This chain uses TRBV5-4 with TRBJ2-7; possibly TRBD1 or TRBD2 for D (7 bases each). CDR3 sequence reads: CASSPRGGSYEQYF. In nucleotides, the CDR3 is TGTGCCAGCAGCCCCAGGGGGGGGTCCTACGAGCAGTACTTC.